The 10 T cell receptor beta chains given below trace back to one sample, sequenced in a study of T cell changes during pregnancy in multiple sclerosis. TCRdb keeps only in-frame clones here, not all; method: immunoSEQ multiplex PCR. The table has more than 90,000 clones, around 92% seen once. This material consisted of peripheral blood, taken after pregnancy. All receptors come from a female donor with multiple sclerosis, enrolled in a pregnancy study.

The chain recombines TRBV6-5 with TRBJ2-7; 7 bases are shared with TRBD1. V gave up 2 bases and J gave up 5 bases; unmatched junction bases: 6. Germline CDR1 and CDR2: MNHEY and SVGAGI. The CDR3 runs to 14 residues. The CDR3 DNA sequence: TGTGCCAGCAGTTACAACAGGGGAGTCCACGAGCAGTACTTC. Amino acid sequence: CASSYNRGVHEQYF.

This clone was recorded once. The CDR3 here is CASSPGNSYEQYF. The CDR3 DNA reads TGTGCCAGCAGCCCGGGAAACTCCTACGAGCAGTACTTC. The chain links TRBV4-2 to TRBJ2-7; D is possibly TRBD2 (5 bases). V dropped 4 bases and J dropped 0 bases, with 7 bases sitting between them. Germline CDR1 LGHNA, CDR2 YNFKEQ. The CDR3 runs to 13 residues.

This CDR3 reads CASSQGDLGETQYF. CDR3 sequence (DNA): TGTGCCAGCAGCCAGGGAGACCTCGGAGAGACCCAGTACTTC. The chain combines TRBV4-2 with TRBJ2-5; D possibly corresponds to TRBD2 (5 bases). V lost 3 bases and J lost 4, with 12 bases in between. The CDR3 runs 14 residues. Germline loops: CDR1 LGHNA, CDR2 YNFKEQ.

This chain uses TRBV30 with TRBJ2-6, with 7 bases identical to TRBD2. CDR1 is GTSNPN, CDR2 SVGIG, per germline (reference sequence). The CDR3 spans 17 residues. V trimming: 0 bases; J trimming: 3 bases; junction bases outside the gene matches: 8. The CDR3 region has the DNA TGTGCCTGGAGTGTACCGGGCGGGAGAGTTGGGGCCAACGTCCTGACTTTC. Translated, it gives CAWSVPGGRVGANVLTF.

V and J are TRBV6-1 and TRBJ2-1; TRBD2 aligns across 10 bases. Germline lookup yields CDR1 MNHNS and CDR2 SASEGT. The trim removed 4 bases at V and 14 bases at J, leaving 8 bases unmatched. The CDR3 spans 13 residues. CDR3 in DNA: TGTGCCAGCAGTGTAGACAGCGGGAGGGCCAAGTTCTTC. This translates into CASSVDSGRAKFF.

The chain is built from TRBV14 and TRBJ2-5, with a possible D match to TRBD2 (6 bases). The CDR3 contains 17 residues. The germline V gene has CDR1 SGHDN and CDR2 FVKESK. Trimming took 0 bases from V and 5 from J, leaving 19 bases between them. The CDR3 nucleotides are TGTGCCAGCAGCCAAGATTTACGGGAGACAAGAAGGGAGACCCAGTACTTC. It yields the protein CASSQDLRETRRETQYF. The full variable domain, in which reference TRBV14 and TRBJ2-5 provide the parts outside the CDR3, is EAGVTQFPSHSVIEKGQTVTLRCDPISGHDNLYWYRRVMGKEIKFLLHFVKESKQDESGMPNNRFLAERTGGTYSTLKVQPAELEDSGVYFCASSQDLRETRRETQYFGPGTRLLVL.

V and J are TRBV7-2 and TRBJ2-6; D is perhaps TRBD2 (5 bases). Trimming removed 7 bases at V and 0 bases at J, with 10 bases between. Per germline, CDR1 SGHTA and CDR2 FQGNSA. The CDR3 consists of 15 residues. CDR3 nucleotides: TGTGCCAGCACCAGCGGATACTCTGGGGCCAACGTCCTGACTTTC. Its translation is CASTSGYSGANVLTF. The whole variable domain, filled in from reference TRBV7-2 and TRBJ2-6, reads GAGVSQSPSNKVTEKGKDVELRCDPISGHTALYWYRQSLGQGLEFLIYFQGNSAPDKSGLPSDRFSAERTGGSVSTLTIQRTQQEDSAVYLCASTSGYSGANVLTFGAGSRLTVL.

V and J are TRBV18 and TRBJ1-1; D possibly corresponds to TRBD1 (6 bases). The V end was cut by 4 bases, the J end by 7 bases, with 13 bases between. CDR1 KGHSH and CDR2 LQKENI come from the germline V gene. The CDR3 totals 13 residues. CDR3 DNA sequence: TGTGCCAGCTCACTATTGGACAGTTATGAAGCTTTCTTT. Its protein product is CASSLLDSYEAFF.

The chain recombines TRBV11-2 with TRBJ2-7; no reliable D call. Trimming took off 5 bases at V and 7 bases at J, with 18 bases between the two ends. CDR3 size: 14 residues. In germline, CDR1 is SGHAT, CDR2 FQNNGV. The CDR3 DNA follows: TGTGCCAGCAGCCTCACTTTAGACATGTCAGAGCAGTACTTC. It codes for CASSLTLDMSEQYF.

The rearrangement uses TRBV11-2 and TRBJ2-7, with D perhaps matching TRBD1 (7 bases). The CDR3 is 14 residues long. CDR1 and CDR2 (germline): SGHAT, FQNNGV. The germline V and J ends were trimmed by 5 bases and 2 bases, with 13 bases remaining between them. CDR3 sequence: CASSGGTAAYEQYF. Here the CDR3 DNA reads TGTGCCAGCAGCGGGGGGACAGCAGCCTACGAGCAGTACTTC.